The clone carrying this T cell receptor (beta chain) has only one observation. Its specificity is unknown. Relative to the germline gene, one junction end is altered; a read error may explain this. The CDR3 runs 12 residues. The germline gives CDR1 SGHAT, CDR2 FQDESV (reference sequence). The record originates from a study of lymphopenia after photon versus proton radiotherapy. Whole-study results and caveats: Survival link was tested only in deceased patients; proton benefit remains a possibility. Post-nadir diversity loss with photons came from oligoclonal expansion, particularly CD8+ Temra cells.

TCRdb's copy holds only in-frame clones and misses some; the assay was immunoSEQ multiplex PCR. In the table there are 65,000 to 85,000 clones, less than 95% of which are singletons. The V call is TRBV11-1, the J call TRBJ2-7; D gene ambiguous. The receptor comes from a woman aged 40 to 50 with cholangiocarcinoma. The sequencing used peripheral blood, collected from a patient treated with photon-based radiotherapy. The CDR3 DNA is TGTGCCAGCAGCCTCTGTAGGCCGGGCTCCGGGTTC. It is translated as CASSLCRPGSGF.